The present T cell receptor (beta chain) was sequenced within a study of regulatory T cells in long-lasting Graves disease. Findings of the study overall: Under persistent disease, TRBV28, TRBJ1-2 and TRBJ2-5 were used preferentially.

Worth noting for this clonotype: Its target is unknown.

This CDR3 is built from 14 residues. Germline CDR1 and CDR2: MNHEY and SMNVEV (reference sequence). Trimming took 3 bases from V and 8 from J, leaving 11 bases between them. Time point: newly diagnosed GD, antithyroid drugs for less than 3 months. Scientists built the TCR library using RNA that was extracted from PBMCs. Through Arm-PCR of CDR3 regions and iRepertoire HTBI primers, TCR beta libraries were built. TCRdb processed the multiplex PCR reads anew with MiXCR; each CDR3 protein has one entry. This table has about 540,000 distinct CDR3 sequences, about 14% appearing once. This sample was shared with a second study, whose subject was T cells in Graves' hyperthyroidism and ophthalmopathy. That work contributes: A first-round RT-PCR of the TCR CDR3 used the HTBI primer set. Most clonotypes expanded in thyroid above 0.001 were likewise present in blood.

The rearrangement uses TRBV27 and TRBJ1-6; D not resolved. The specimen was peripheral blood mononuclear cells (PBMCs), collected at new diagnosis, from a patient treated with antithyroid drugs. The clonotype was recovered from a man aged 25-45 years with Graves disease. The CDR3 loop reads CASSLGLTHSPLHF. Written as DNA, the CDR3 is TGTGCCAGCAGTTTGGGTCTTACACATTCACCCCTCCACTTT.